Sequencing of this T cell receptor (beta chain) was carried out in a study of blood T cell repertoires in COVID-19. The sample holds a few counts of this clone. How the authors handled the data: The authors estimated nucleated cell counts from reference gene primer amplification. The table came from immunoSEQ multiplex PCR; TCRdb's copy has only in-frame clones and leaves some out. V and J calls and clone size are given by that table; D and trimming were obtained from the DNA. This table holds approximately 110,000 clones, 75% to 90% found once. The J segment lost 6 bases and the V segment lost 10 bases, leaving 13 bases of the junction unmatched. The CDR3 is made up of 15 amino acids. Looked up from germline, CDR1 is SNHLY and CDR2 is FYNNEI.

The clonotype was recovered from a woman aged 35 to 49 with acute or convalescent COVID-19. V gene TRBV2 combines with J gene TRBJ2-1; 9 positions match TRBD2. What was sequenced was peripheral blood. CDR3 coding DNA: TGTGCCACCATGCTCGGCGGGGGGGCGGCCAATGAGCAGTTCTTC. Translation: CATMLGGGAANEQFF. The variable domain in full, completed from reference TRBV2 and TRBJ2-1, reads EPEVTQTPSHQVTQMGQEVILRCVPISNHLYFYWYRQILGQKVEFLVSFYNNEISEKSEIFDDQFSVERPDGSNFTLKIRSTKLEDSAMYFCATMLGGGAANEQFFGPGTRLTVL.